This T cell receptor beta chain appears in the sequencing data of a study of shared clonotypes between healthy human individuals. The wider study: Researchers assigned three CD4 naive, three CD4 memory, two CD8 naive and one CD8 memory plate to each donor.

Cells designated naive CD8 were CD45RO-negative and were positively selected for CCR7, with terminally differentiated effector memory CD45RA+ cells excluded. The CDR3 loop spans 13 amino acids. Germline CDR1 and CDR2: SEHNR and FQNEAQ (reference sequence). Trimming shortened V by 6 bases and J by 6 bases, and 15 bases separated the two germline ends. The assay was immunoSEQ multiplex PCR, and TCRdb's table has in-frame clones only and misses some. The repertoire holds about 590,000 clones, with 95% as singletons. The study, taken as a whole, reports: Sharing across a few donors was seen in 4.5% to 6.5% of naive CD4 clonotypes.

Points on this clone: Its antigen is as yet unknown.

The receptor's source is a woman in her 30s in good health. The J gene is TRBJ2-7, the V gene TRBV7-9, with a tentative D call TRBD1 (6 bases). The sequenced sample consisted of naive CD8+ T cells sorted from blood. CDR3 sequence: CASSEGVPGEQYF. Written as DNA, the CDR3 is TGTGCCAGCAGTGAGGGGGTGCCCGGCGAGCAGTACTTC. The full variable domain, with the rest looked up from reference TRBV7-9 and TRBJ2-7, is DTGVSQNPRHKITKRGQNVTFRCDPISEHNRLYWYRQTLGQGPEFLTYFQNEAQLEKSRLLSDRFSAERPKGSFSTLEIQRTEQGDSAMYLCASSEGVPGEQYFGPGTRLTVT.